These T cell receptor beta chains were read from a single sample in a study of shared clonotypes between healthy human individuals. Clones were sequenced by immunoSEQ multiplex PCR, and TCRdb holds only the in-frame ones, with some missing. The sample includes some 2 million clones, about 95% of them seen just once. Input material: naive CD8+ T cells sorted from blood. These receptors were taken from a man in his late teens or twenties in good health. The conserved cysteine and the conserved F or W are not part of the CDR3 here. The order of the fields is CDR3 length, clone size, J gene, V gene, CDR3 protein. Rows give clone size only sometimes, using once, few, many, or a class for an expanded clone.

11 NA TRBJ2-7 TRBV19 ASGPGSSYEQY
9 NA TRBJ2-7 TRBV29-1 SVDLGYEQY
14 once TRBJ2-5 TRBV6-5 ASSYGTGQGAETQY
12 NA TRBJ2-7 TRBV27 ASSFRGFPYEQY
12 NA TRBJ2-1 TRBV28 ASSLAQAGDEQF
12 NA TRBJ2-5 TRBV13 ASSATGSGETQY
12 NA TRBJ2-3 TRBV25-1 ASSEFRGLDTQY
15 once TRBJ2-7 TRBV28 ASSSSHIWDRVYEQY
13 NA TRBJ2-7 TRBV4-3 ASSQETVGTYEQY
11 NA TRBJ1-1 TRBV6-5 ASSYSWGTEAF
14 NA TRBJ2-7 TRBV5-8 ASSPPGGFPSYEQY
15 NA TRBJ1-2 TRBV11-2 ASSLDFQGWQYYGYT
14 NA TRBJ1-2 TRBV28 ASQSGTGISNYGYT
13 NA TRBJ2-3 TRBV4-3 ASSHYEGSTDTQY
13 once TRBJ2-7 TRBV19 ASSPGGLSSYEQY
9 NA TRBJ2-7 TRBV13 ASSLGQEQY
13 NA TRBJ2-5 TRBV7-9 ASSLKGAKGETQY
15 NA TRBJ2-5 TRBV7-9 ASSEQRLAHQKETQY
13 NA TRBJ2-3 TRBV7-6 ASSPWTGRTDTQY
13 NA TRBJ1-6 TRBV5-4 AGSPGGQNNSPLH
13 NA TRBJ2-7 TRBV4-1 ASSQKDLAGSEQY
15 once TRBJ2-5 TRBV11-2 ASSLTRLAGLQETQY
12 NA TRBJ2-5 TRBV7-8 ASSLLSYQETQY
15 NA TRBJ2-7 TRBV21-1 ASSKDSAGPSSYEQY
12 NA TRBJ1-5 TRBV7-6 ASSSGGGNQPQH
14 NA TRBJ2-3 TRBV5-1 ASSSSGTGPPDTQY
10 NA TRBJ1-3 TRBV6-5 ASRTAGNTIY
9 NA TRBJ2-3 TRBV7-2 ASSFGDTQY